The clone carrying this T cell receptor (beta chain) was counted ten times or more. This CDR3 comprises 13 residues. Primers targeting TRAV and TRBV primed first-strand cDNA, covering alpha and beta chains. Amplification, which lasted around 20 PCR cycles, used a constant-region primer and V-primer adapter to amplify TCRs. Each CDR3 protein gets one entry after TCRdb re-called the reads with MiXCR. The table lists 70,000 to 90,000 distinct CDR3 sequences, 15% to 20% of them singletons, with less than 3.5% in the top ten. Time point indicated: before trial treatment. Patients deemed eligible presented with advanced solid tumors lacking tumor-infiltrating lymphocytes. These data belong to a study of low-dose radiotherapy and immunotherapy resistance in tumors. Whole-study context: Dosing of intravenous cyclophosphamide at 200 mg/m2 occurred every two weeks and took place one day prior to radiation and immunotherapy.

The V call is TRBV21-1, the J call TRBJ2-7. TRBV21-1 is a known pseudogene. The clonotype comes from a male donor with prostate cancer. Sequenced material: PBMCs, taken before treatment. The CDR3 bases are TGTGCCAGCACCTTTCAAACCCTCTACGAGCAGTACTTC. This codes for CASTFQTLYEQYF.